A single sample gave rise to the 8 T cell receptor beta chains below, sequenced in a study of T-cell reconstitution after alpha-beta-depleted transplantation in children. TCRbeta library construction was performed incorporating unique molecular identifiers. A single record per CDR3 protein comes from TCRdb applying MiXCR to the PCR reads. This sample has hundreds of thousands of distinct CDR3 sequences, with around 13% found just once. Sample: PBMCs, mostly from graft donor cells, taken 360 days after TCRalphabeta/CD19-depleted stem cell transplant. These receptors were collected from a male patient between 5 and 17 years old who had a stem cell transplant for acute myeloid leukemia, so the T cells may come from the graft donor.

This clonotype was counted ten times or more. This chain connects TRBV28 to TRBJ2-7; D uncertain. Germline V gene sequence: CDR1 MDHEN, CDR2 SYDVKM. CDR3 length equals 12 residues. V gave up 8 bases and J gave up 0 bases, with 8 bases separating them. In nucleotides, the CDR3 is TGTGCCAGCGGGGTCAGCTCCTACGAGCAGTACTTC. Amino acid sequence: CASGVSSYEQYF.

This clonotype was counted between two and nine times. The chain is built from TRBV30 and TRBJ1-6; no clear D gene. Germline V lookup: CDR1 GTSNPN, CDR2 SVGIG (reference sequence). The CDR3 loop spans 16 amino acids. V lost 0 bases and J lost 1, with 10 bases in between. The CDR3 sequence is CAWSVIGASYNSPLHF. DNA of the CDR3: TGTGCCTGGAGTGTAATAGGTGCTTCCTATAATTCACCCCTCCACTTT.

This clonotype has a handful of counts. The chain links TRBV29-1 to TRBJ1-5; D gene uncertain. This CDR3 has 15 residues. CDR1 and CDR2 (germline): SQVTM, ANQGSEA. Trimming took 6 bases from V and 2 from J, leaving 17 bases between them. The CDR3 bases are TGCAGCGTGCACCGTAAGTCGGAGGGCAATCAGCCCCAGCATTTT. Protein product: CSVHRKSEGNQPQHF.

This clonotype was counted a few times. As DNA, the CDR3 is TGTGCCAGCAGCTATGGACTACCCCACCCCTACAATGAGCAGTTCTTC. Protein product: CASSYGLPHPYNEQFF. The chain has TRBV7-3 and TRBJ2-1; TRBD2 might be the D (6 bases). The CDR3 contains 16 residues. Germline CDR1 SGHTA, CDR2 FQGTGA. The V end was cut by 4 bases, the J end by 2 bases, with 15 bases between.

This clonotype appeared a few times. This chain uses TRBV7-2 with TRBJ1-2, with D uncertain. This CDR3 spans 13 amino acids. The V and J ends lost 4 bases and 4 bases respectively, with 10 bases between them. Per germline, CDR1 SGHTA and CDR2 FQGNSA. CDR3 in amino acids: CASSSTEFYGYTF. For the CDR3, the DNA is TGTGCCAGCAGCTCCACAGAGTTCTATGGCTACACCTTC.

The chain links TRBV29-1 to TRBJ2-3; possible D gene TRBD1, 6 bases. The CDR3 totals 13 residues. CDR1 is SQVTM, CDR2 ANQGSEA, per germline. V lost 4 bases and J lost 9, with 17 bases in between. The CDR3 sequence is CSVAPRQADTQYF. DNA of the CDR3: TGCAGCGTTGCGCCCAGACAGGCGGACACGCAGTATTTT.

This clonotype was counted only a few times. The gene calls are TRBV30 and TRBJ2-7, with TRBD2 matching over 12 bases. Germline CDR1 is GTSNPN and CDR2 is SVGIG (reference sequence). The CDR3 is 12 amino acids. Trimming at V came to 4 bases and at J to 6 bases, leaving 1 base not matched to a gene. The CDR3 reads CAWTSGRGEQYF. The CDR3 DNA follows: TGTGCCTGGACTAGCGGGAGGGGCGAGCAGTACTTC.

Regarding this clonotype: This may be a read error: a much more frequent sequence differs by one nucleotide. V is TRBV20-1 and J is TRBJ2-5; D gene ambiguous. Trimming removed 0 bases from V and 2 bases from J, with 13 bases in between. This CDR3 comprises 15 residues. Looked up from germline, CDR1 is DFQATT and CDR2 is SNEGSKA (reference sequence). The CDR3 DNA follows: TGCAGTGCTAGAGACTTGGCCAGATTACAAGAGACCCAGTACTTC. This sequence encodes CSARDLARLQETQYF.